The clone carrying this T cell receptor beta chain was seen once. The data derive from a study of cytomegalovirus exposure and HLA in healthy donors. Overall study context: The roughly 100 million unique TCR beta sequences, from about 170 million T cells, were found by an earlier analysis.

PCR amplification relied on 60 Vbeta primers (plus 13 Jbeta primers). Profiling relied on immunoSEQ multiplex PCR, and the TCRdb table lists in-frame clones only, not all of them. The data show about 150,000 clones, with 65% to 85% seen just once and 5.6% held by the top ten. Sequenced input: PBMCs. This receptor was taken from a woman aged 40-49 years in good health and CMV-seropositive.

CDR3 protein: CASSTPGQGSNYGYTF. The DNA for the CDR3 is TGTGCCAGTAGTACCCCGGGACAGGGGTCTAACTATGGCTACACCTTC. V is TRBV19 and J is TRBJ1-2, with 10 bases identical to TRBD1. CDR3 length equals 16 residues. Germline CDR1 reads LNHDA; CDR2 reads SQIVND (reference sequence). Trimming cost V 4 bases and J 0 bases; bases outside gene matches: 5.